This T cell receptor (beta chain) emerged from a study of early T cells in non-severe SARS-CoV-2 infection. Study-level information: Chains stayed unpaired after sequencing of bulk RNA from unsorted whole blood.

Individual cDNA molecules received unique molecular identifiers. TCRdb fed the 5' RACE reads into MiXCR, producing one record per CDR3 protein. The data show over 70,000 distinct CDR3 sequences, about 14% seen once. The CDR3 spans 14 residues. After removal of 2 bases from V and 5 bases from J, the junction contained 1 base not matched to a gene. The germline CDR1 and CDR2 sequences are SGHTA and FQGNSA. Regarding the study as a whole: Comparison of clonotypes with VDJdb favored anti-spike CD8 responses while missing private and CD4 specificities.

In its sample, this clonotype is medium-sized. Its specificity is not known. The specimen comprised whole blood, sampled at baseline. This TCR was sampled from an adult who was a healthcare worker with PCR-confirmed SARS-CoV-2 infection or an uninfected control (not recorded which). The rearrangement links TRBV7-2 to TRBJ2-3; 10 bases match TRBD2. CDR3 DNA: TGTGCCAGCAGCTTAAGCGGGAGGGTAGATACGCAGTATTTT. Amino acid sequence: CASSLSGRVDTQYF.